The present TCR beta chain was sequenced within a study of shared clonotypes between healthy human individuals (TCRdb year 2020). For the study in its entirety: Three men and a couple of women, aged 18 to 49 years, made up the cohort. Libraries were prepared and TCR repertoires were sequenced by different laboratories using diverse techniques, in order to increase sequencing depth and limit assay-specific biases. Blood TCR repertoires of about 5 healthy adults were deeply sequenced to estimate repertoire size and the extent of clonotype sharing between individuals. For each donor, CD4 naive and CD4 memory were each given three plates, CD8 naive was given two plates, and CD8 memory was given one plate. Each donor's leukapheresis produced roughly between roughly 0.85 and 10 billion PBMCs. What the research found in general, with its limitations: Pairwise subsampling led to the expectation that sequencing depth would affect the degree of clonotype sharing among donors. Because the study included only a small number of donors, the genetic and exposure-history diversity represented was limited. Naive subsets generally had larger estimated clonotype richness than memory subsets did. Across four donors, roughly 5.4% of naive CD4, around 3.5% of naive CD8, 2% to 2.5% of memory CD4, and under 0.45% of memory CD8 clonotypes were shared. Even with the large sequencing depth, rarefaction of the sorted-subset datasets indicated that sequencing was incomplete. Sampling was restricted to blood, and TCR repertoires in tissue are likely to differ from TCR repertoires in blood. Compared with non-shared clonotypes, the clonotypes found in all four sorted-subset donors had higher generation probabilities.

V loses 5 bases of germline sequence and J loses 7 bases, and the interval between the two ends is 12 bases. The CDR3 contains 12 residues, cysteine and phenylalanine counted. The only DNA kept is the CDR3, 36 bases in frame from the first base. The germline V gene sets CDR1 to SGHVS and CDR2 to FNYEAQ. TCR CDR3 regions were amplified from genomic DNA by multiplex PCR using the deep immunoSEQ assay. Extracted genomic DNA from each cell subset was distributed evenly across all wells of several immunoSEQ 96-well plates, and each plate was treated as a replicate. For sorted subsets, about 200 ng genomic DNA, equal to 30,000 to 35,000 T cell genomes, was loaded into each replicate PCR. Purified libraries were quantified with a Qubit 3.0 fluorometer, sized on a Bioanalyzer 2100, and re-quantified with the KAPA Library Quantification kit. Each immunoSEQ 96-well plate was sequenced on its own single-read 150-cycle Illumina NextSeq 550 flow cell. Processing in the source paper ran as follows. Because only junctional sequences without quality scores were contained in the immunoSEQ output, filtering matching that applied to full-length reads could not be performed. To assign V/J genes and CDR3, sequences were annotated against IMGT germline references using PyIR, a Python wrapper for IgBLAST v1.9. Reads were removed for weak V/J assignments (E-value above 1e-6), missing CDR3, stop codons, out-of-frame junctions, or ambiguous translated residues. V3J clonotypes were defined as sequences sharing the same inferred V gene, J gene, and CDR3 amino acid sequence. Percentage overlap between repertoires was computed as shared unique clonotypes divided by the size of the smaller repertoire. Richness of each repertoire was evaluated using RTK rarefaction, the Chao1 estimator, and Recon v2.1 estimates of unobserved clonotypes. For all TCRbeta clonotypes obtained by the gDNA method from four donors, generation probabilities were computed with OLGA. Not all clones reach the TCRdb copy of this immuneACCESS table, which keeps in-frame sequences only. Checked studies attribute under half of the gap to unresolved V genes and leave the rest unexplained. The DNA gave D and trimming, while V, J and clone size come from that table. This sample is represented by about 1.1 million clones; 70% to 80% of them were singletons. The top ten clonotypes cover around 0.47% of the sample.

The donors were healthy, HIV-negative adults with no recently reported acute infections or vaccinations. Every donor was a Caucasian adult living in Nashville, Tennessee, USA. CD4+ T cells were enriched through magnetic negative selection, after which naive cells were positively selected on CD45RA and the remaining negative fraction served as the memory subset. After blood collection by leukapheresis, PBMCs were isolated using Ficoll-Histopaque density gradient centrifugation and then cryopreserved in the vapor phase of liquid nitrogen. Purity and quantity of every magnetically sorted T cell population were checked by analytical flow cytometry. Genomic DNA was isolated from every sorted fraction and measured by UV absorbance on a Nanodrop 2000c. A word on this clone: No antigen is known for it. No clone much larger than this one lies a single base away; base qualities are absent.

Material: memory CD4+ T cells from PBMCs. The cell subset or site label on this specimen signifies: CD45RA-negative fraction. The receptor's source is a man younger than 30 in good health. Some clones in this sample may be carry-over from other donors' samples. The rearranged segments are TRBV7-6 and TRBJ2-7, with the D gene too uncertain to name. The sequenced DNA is TGTGCCAGCAGCCCCGTACCTGGGGAGCAGTACTTC. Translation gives CASSPVPGEQYF.